The entry below gives a single T cell receptor (beta chain) sequence along with its context. The antigen it recognizes is unknown. Base qualities are not recorded, but no much larger clone differs from it by a single base. This sample is part of a study of cytomegalovirus exposure and HLA in healthy donors (dated by TCRdb to 2016 to 2017). Broadly, across the study: According to a later analysis, the roughly 130 validation repertoires were produced on the same platform as the 666 repertoires of the first cohort. To predict cytomegalovirus infection status, the study combined high-throughput TCR immunosequencing, statistical association of individual TCRs with disease status, and machine learning. The study was designed to test whether signatures of past pathogen exposure could be identified by cataloging public T cell receptors. In addition to the first cohort of 666 subjects, a separate validation cohort of 130 or so different subjects was used.

The CDR3 goes from the cysteine to the phenylalanine over 14 residues. Left in the record is the CDR3 DNA by itself, 42 bases read in frame from the first base. The germline V end is reduced by 4 bases and the J end by 1 base; junction bases left unmatched: 4. CDR1 and CDR2, per the germline V gene, are SGHDT and YYEEEE. The donors were included in the validation cohort of approximately 120 subjects, a group kept apart from the approximately 700-subject first cohort. Results the study describes overall, beyond this receptor: The authors suggested that the approach could potentially be generalized to other disease states and immunological phenotypes. Across donors, most TCR sequences were observed very rarely, whereas some public TCRs were present in many individuals. In the study, around 150 TCR beta chains were listed as associated with cytomegalovirus. Cytomegalovirus status was reported to be diagnosed by the classifier with high specificity and sensitivity in both the original and validation cohorts. In vitro tests confirmed that a few of the cytomegalovirus-associated TCR beta chains recognize cytomegalovirus antigens. Subsequent analysis determined that TCRs grouped into clusters in the first cohort also showed a tendency toward co-occurrence across the 120 or so validation repertoires, and approximately 94% of cluster scores exceeded 0. A later analysis lacked HLA typing for the validation cohort, so it scored co-occurrence in that cohort across all 110 or so repertoires.

Library preparation employed the immunoSEQ multiplex PCR assay. In the paper's pipeline: A statistical classification framework was built to diagnose cytomegalovirus status from the catalog of TCR beta chain sequences. In its TCRdb copy, this immuneACCESS table keeps in-frame sequences only and misses some clones. Where compared with another copy, unresolved V genes explain less than half of these, and the others have no known cause. From that table come the V and J calls and clone size; the DNA was used to work out D and trimming. This sample holds approximately 150,000 clones; 87% were observed only once. The ten largest clones represent less than 5.5% of the sample.

Input material: PBMCs. This clonotype was obtained from a man between 18 and 35 years old in good health and CMV-seropositive. The chain was built from TRBV5-6 and TRBJ2-5; 7 bases in the junction line up with TRBD2. The DNA reads as follows: TGTGCCAGCAGCCGCGGGAGAGTCCAAGAGACCCAGTACTTC. Its protein is CASSRGRVQETQYF.